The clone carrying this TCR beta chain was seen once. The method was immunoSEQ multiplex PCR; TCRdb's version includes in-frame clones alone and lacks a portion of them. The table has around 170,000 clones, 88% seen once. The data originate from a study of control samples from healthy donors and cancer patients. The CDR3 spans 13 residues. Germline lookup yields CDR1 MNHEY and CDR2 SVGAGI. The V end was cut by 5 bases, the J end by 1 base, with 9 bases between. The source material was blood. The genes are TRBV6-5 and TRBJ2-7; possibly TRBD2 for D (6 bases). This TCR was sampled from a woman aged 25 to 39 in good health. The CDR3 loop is CASSHGTSYEQYF. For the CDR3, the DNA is TGTGCCAGCAGTCACGGGACTTCCTACGAGCAGTACTTC.